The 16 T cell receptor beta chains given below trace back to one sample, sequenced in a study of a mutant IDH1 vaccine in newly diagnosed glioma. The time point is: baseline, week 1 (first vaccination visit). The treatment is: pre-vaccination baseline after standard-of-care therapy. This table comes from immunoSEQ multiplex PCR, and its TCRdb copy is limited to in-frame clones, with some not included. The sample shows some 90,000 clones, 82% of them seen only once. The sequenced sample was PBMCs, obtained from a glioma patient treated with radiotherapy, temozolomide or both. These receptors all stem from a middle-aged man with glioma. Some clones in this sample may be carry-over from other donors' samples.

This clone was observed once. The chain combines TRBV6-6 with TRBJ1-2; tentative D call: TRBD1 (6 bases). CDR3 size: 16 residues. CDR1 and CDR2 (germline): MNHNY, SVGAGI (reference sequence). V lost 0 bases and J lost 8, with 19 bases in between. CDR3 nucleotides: TGTGCCAGCAGTTACTCGACTGGGACACCCGCAGGCGGCTACACCTTC. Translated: CASSYSTGTPAGGYTF.

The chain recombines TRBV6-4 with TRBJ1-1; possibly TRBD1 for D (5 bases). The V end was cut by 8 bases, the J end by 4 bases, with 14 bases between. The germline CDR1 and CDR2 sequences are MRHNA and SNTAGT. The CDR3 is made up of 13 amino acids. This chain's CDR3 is CASSRLGGTEAFF. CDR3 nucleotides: TGTGCCAGCTCCCGACTCGGGGGCACTGAAGCTTTCTTT.

CDR3 in DNA: TGTGCCAGCACCCTAGGGACAGGGGGGATGGCTAATGAAAAACTGTTTTTT. Amino acids: CASTLGTGGMANEKLFF. The V call is TRBV2, the J call TRBJ1-4, with 11 bases that match TRBD1. Germline V gene data show CDR1 as SNHLY and CDR2 as FYNNEI. Trimming cost V 7 bases and J 3 bases; bases outside gene matches: 10. The CDR3 is 17 residues long.

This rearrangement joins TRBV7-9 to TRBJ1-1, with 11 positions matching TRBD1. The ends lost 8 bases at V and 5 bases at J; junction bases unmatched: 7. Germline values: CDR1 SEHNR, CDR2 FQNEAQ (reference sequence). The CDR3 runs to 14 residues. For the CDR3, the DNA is TGTGCCAGCGCGAGGACAGGGGGCTATACTGAAGCTTTCTTT. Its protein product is CASARTGGYTEAFF.

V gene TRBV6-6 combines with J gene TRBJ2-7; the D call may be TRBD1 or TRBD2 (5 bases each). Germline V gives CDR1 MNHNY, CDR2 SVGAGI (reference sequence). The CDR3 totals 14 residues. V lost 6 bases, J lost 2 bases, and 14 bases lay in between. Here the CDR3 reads CASSLGTGTYEQYF. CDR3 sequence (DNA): TGTGCCAGCAGCCTCGGGACGGGGACCTACGAGCAGTACTTC.

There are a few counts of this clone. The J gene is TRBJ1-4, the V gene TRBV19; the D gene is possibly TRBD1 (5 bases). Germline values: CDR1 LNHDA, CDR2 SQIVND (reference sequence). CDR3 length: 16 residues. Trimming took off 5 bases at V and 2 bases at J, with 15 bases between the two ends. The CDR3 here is CASSLGRKWTNEKLFF. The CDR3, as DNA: TGTGCCAGTAGTCTGGGACGGAAATGGACTAATGAAAAACTGTTTTTT.

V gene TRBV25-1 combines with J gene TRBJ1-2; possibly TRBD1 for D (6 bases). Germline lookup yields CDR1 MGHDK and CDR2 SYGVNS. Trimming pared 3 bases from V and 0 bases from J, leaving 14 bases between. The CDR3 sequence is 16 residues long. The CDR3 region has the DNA TGTGCCAGCAGTGAGGCAGGGGTGCCCCCTAACTATGGCTACACCTTC. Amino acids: CASSEAGVPPNYGYTF.

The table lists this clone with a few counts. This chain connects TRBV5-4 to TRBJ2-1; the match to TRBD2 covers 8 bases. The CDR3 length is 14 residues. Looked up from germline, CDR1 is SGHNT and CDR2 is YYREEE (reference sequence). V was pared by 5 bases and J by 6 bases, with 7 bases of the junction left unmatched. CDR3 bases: TGTGCCAGCAGTCGGGGGGGGCAACTCAATGAGCAGTTCTTC. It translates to CASSRGGQLNEQFF.

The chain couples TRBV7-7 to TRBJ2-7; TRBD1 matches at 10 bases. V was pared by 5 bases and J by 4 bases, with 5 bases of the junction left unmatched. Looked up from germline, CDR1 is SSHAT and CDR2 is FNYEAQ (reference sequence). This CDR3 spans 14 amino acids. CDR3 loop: CASSPGTGAYEQYF. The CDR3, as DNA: TGTGCCAGCAGCCCGGGGACAGGGGCTTACGAGCAGTACTTC.

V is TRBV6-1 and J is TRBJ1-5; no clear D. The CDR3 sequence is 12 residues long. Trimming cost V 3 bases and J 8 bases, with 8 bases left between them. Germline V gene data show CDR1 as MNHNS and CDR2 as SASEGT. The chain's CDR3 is CASSESGKPQHF. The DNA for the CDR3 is TGTGCCAGCAGTGAGTCCGGCAAGCCCCAGCATTTT.

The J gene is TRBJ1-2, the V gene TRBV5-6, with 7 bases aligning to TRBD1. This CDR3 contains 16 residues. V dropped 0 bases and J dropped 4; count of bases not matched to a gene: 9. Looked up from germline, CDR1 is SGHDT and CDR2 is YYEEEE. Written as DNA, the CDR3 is TGTGCCAGCAGCTTGGTAACAGGGGTCGGGTTCTATGGCTACACCTTC. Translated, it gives CASSLVTGVGFYGYTF.

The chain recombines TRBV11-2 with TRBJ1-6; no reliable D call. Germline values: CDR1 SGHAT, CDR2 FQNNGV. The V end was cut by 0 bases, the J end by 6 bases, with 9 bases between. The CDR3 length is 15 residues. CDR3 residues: CASSLDYRSNSPLHF. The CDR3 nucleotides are TGTGCCAGCAGCTTAGATTACCGCTCTAATTCACCCCTCCACTTT.

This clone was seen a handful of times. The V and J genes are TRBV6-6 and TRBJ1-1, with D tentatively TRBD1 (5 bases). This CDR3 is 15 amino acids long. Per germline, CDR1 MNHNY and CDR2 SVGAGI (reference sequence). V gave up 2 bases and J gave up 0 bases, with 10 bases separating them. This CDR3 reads CASSYGGTMNTEAFF. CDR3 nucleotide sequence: TGTGCCAGCAGTTACGGGGGGACGATGAACACTGAAGCTTTCTTT.

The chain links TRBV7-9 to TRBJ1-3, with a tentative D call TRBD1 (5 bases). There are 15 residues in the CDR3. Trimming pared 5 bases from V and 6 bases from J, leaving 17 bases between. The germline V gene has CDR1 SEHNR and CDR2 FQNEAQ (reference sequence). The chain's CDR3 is CASSPREKGENTIYF. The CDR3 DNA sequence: TGTGCCAGCAGCCCCCGAGAGAAAGGGGAAAACACCATATATTTT.

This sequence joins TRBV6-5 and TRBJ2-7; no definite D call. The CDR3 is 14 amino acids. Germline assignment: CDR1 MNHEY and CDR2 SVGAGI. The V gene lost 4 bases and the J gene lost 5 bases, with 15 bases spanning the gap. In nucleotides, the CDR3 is TGTGCCAGCAGTTGGACCTCACCCGTAAACGAGCAGTACTTC. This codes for CASSWTSPVNEQYF.

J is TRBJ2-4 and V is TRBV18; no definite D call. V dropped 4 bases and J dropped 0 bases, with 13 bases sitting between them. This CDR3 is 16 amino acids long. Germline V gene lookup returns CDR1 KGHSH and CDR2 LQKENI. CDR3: CASSLTTPIAKNIQYF. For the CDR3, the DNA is TGTGCCAGCTCACTAACAACACCGATAGCCAAAAACATTCAGTACTTC. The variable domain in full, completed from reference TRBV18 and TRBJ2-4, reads NAGVMQNPRHLVRRRGQEARLRCSPMKGHSHVYWYRQLPEEGLKFMVYLQKENIIDESGMPKERFSAEFPKEGPSILRIQQVVRGDSAAYFCASSLTTPIAKNIQYFGAGTRLSVL.